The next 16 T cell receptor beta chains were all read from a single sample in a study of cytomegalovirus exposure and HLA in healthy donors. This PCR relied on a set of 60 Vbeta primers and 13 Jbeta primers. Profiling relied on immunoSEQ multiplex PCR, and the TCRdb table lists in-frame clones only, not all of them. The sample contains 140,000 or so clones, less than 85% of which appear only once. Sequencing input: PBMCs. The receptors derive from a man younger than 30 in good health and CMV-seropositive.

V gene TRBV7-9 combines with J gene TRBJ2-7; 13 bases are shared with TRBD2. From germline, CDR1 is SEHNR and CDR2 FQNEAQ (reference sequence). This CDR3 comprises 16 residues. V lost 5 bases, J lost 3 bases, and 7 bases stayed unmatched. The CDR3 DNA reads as TGTGCCAGCAGCCGTGGGACTAGCGGGACCCGCTACGAGCAGTACTTC. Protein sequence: CASSRGTSGTRYEQYF.

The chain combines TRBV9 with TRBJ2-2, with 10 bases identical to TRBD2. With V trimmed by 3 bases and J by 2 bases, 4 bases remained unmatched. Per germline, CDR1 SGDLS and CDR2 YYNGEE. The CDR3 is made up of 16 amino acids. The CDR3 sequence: CASSASSGSNTGELFF. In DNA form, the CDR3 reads TGTGCCAGCAGCGCCTCTAGCGGGAGTAACACCGGGGAGCTGTTTTTT.

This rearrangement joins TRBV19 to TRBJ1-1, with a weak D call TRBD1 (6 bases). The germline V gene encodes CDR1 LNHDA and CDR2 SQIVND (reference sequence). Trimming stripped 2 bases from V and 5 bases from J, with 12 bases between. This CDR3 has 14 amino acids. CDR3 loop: CASSIPGDRTEAFF. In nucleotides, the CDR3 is TGTGCCAGTAGTATACCAGGGGATAGGACTGAAGCTTTCTTT.

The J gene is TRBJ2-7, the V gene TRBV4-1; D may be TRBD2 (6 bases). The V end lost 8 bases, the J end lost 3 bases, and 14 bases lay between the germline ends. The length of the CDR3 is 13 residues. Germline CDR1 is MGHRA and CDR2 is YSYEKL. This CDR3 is CASHGPGDYEQYF. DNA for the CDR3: TGCGCCAGCCATGGACCGGGAGACTACGAGCAGTACTTC.

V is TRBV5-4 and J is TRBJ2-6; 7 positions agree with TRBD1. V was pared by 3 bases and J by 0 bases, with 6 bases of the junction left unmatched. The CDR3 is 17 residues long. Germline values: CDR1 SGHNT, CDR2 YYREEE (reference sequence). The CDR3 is CASSSDRVSSGANVLTF. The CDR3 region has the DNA TGTGCCAGCAGCTCCGACAGGGTGTCCTCTGGGGCCAACGTCCTGACTTTC.

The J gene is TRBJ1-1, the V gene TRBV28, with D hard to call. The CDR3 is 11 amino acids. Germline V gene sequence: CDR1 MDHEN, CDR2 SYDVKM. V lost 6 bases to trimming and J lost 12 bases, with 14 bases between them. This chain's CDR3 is CASSQLVAPFF. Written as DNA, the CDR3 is TGTGCCAGCAGCCAACTAGTAGCCCCTTTCTTT. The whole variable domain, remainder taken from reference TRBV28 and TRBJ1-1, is DVKVTQSSRYLVKRTGEKVFLECVQDMDHENMFWYRQDPGLGLRLIYFSYDVKMKEKGDIPEGYSVSREKKERFSLILESASTNQTSMYLCASSQLVAPFFGQGTRLTVV.

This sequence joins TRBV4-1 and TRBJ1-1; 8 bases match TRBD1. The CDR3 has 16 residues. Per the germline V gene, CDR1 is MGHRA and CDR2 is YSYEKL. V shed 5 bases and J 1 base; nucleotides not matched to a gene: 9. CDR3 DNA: TGCGCCAGCAGCTCCGGGGACAGGAGACGGAACACTGAAGCTTTCTTT. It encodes CASSSGDRRRNTEAFF.

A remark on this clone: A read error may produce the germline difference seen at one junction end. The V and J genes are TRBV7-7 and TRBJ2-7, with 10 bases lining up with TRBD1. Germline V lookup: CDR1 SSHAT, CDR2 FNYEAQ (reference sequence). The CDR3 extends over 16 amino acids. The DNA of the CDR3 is TGTGCTAGCAGCTTATCTTGGGACAGGGGAAGGTACGAGCAGTACTTC. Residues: CASSLSWDRGRYEQYF. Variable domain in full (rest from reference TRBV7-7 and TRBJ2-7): GAGVSQSPRYKVTKRGQDVTLRCDPISSHATLYWYQQALGQGPEFLTYFNYEAQPDKSGLPSDRFSAERPEGSISTLTIQRTEQRDSAMYRCASSLSWDRGRYEQYFGPGTRLTVT.

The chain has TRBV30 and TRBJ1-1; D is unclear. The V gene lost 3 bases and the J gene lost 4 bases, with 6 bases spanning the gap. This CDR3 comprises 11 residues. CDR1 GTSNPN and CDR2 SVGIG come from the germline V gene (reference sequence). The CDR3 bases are TGTGCCTGGAGCTCGGGCACTGAAGCTTTCTTT. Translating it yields CAWSSGTEAFF.

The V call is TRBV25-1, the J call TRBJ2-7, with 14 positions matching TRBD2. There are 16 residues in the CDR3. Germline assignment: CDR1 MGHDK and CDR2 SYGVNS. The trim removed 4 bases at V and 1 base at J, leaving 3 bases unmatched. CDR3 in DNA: TGTGCCAGCAGTGGACTAGCGGGAGGGATATCCTACGAGCAGTACTTC. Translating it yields CASSGLAGGISYEQYF.

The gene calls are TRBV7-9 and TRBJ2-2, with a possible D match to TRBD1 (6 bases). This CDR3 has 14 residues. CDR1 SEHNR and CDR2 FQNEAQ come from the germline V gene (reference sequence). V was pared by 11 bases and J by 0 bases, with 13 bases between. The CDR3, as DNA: TGTGCCCTGTACAGGGACCCGAACACCGGGGAGCTGTTTTTT. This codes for CALYRDPNTGELFF.

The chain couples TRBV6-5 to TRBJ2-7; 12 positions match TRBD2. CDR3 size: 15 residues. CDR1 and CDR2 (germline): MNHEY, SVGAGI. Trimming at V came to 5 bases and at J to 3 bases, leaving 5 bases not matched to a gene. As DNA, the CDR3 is TGTGCCAGCAGTCACGAGACTAGCGGGGGCTACGAGCAGTACTTC. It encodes CASSHETSGGYEQYF.

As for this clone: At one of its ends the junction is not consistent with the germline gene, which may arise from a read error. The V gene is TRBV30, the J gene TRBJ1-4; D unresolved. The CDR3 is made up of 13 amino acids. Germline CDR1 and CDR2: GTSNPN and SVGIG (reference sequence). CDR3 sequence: CARSTRGNEKLFF. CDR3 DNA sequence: TGTGCCCGGAGCACCAGAGGTAATGAAAAACTGTTTTTT. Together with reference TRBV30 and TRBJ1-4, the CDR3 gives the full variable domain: SQTIHQWPATLVQPVGSPLSLECTVEGTSNPNLYWYRQAAGRGLQLLFYSVGIGQISSEVPQNLSASRPQDRQFILSSKKLLLSDSGFYLCARSTRGNEKLFFGSGTQLSVL.

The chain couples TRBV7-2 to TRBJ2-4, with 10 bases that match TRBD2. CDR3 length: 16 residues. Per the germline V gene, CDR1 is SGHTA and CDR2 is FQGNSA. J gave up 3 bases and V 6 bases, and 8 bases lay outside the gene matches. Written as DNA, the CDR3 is TGTGCCAGCAGATCGGGACTAGCGTTTGGCAAAAACATTCAGTACTTC. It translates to CASRSGLAFGKNIQYF. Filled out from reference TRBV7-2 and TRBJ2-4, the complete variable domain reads GAGVSQSPSNKVTEKGKDVELRCDPISGHTALYWYRQSLGQGLEFLIYFQGNSAPDKSGLPSDRFSAERTGGSVSTLTIQRTQQEDSAVYLCASRSGLAFGKNIQYFGAGTRLSVL.

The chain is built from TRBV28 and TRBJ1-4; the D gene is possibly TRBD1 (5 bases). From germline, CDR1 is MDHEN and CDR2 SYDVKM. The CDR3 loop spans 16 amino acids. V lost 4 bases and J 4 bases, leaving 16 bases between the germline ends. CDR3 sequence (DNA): TGTGCCAGCAGTTCCCCCCGGGGGAGGGATAATGAAAAACTGTTTTTT. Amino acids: CASSSPRGRDNEKLFF.

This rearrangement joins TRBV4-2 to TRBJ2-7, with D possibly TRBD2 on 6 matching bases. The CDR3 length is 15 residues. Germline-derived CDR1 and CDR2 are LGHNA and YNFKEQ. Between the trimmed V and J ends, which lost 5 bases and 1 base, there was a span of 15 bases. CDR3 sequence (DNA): TGTGCCAGCAGCTATGGACCCGGGGGATCCTACGAGCAGTACTTC. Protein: CASSYGPGGSYEQYF.